The clone carrying this TCR beta chain was observed many times. The data derive from a study of T cells after yellow fever vaccination. Turning to the study itself: With SMART-Seq v4 Ultra Low Input, the fractions containing low cell numbers were prepared.

Researchers made TCR cDNA using 5'RACE template switching, and this step added a universal primer site and UMIs. MiXCR, run by TCRdb on the 5' RACE reads, gives a single entry per CDR3 protein. The repertoire has over 5,000 distinct CDR3 sequences, roughly 6% of them found once; the top ten carry 50% to 75%. The CDR3 extends over 14 amino acids. Germline-derived CDR1 and CDR2 are WSHSY and SAAADI. V was cut by 4 bases and J by 4 bases, with 13 bases left in between. Study results and limitations: In sorted memory subsets at day 0, almost all vaccine-responding clonotypes were below detection. The secondary response peaked faster, at day 5 versus 15, but was weaker.

This receptor was obtained from a young man who received the YFV17D yellow fever vaccine. The rearrangement links TRBV10-2 to TRBJ2-5; D is possibly TRBD2 (6 bases). The sample was PBMCs, either bulk or a sorted T-cell subset (CD4+, CD8+, memory, or dextramer-sorted; not recorded which), taken roughly 14 days after the first yellow fever vaccination. CDR3 DNA: TGCGCCAGCAGTGCCCGTCCCGGGAGAGAGACCCAGTACTTC. It encodes CASSARPGRETQYF.